The 25 T cell receptor beta chains below come from one sample, sequenced in a study of CXCR3-negative and CXCR3-positive naive CD8 T cells. Study-level results: TRB CDR3 hydrophobicity was greater in CXCR3-positive naive cells than in CXCR3-negative naive cells.

The TRB libraries of cDNA were built by UMI-labeled 5' RACE. TCRdb re-called the 5' RACE reads and gives one entry per CDR3 protein, without DNA. This table holds over 150,000 distinct CDR3 sequences. Their antigen targets remain unknown. The sequenced material came from naive CXCR3+ CD8+ T cells from blood. Subset noted: CD45RO-CCR7+CD27+CD95- naive CD8+ T cells expressing CXCR3 (TNR3+). These receptor sequences come from a human donor in good health. Some clones in this sample may be carry-over from other donors' samples.

V is TRBV14 and J is TRBJ2-2; lacking DNA, the TRBD2 call made by TCRdb goes unchecked. Germline V gene data show CDR1 as SGHDN and CDR2 as FVKESK. This CDR3 has 16 residues. The CDR3 region is CASSPGGVMYGGELFF.

The chain couples TRBV4-1 to TRBJ2-7; TCRdb designates TRBD2, a call that cannot be tested without DNA. This CDR3 has 14 residues. Germline loops: CDR1 MGHRA, CDR2 YSYEKL. Here the CDR3 reads CASSQAGGVIEQYF.

The chain employs TRBV5-1 and TRBJ2-7. This CDR3 is built from 15 residues. The V gene's germline CDR1 is SGHRS and CDR2 YFSETQ. CDR3 sequence reads: CASSLGSGVAYEQYF.

The rearrangement joins TRBV14 to TRBJ1-1. The length of the CDR3 is 17 residues. The germline CDR1 and CDR2 sequences are SGHDN and FVKESK. This CDR3 is CASSHWGLGYQNTEAFF.

The chain combines TRBV5-6 with TRBJ2-2. Germline V CDR1 and CDR2: SGHDT, YYEEEE. CDR3 length: 15 amino acids. The CDR3 loop is CASSLEFGYTGELFF.

The rearrangement uses TRBV5-1 and TRBJ1-1; TCRdb's D call, TRBD1, is unchecked because there is no DNA. This CDR3 contains 15 residues. Germline CDR1 is SGHRS and CDR2 is YFSETQ. CDR3 residues: CASSPYGAANTEAFF. Full variable domain (rest looked up from reference TRBV5-1 and TRBJ1-1): KAGVTQTPRYLIKTRGQQVTLSCSPISGHRSVSWYQQTPGQGLQFLFEYFSETQRNKGNFPGRFSGRQFSNSRSEMNVSTLELGDSALYLCASSPYGAANTEAFFGQGTRLTVV.

The V call is TRBV13, the J call TRBJ2-3; TCRdb returns TRBD1, unconfirmable since there is no DNA. Germline lookup yields CDR1 PRHDT and CDR2 FYEKMQ (reference sequence). This CDR3 comprises 15 residues. The CDR3 loop reads CASSLGGGLEDTQYF.

This chain uses TRBV29-1 with TRBJ2-2; TCRdb's D call, TRBD2, is unchecked because there is no DNA. The CDR3 length is 15 residues. Germline CDR1 reads SQVTM; CDR2 reads ANQGSEA. The CDR3 sequence is CSVEEASGTGGELFF.

The chain links TRBV30 to TRBJ2-1. The CDR3 is 12 residues long. Germline lookup yields CDR1 GTSNPN and CDR2 SVGIG (reference sequence). CDR3 sequence: CAWEGNYNEQFF. Combining the CDR3 with reference TRBV30 and TRBJ2-1 gives the whole variable domain SQTIHQWPATLVQPVGSPLSLECTVEGTSNPNLYWYRQAAGRGLQLLFYSVGIGQISSEVPQNLSASRPQDRQFILSSKKLLLSDSGFYLCAWEGNYNEQFFGPGTRLTVL.

J is TRBJ2-1 and V is TRBV29-1; TCRdb reports TRBD1, a call that lacks DNA to check it against. The CDR3 extends over 12 amino acids. From germline, CDR1 is SQVTM and CDR2 ANQGSEA. CDR3 protein: CSGRDPGNEQFF.

CDR3 sequence: CASSPDRVNEQFF. The rearrangement links TRBV4-2 to TRBJ2-1; TCRdb outputs TRBD1, but without DNA this stays unchecked. The CDR3 has 13 residues. CDR1 LGHNA and CDR2 YNFKEQ come from the germline V gene.

The chain combines TRBV11-3 with TRBJ2-1; the D call of TRBD1 rests on TCRdb alone, since no DNA is present to check it. The CDR3 covers 13 residues. Germline loops: CDR1 SGHNT, CDR2 YENEEA. CDR3 protein: CASSPGHNNEQFF. The whole variable domain, filled in from reference TRBV11-3 and TRBJ2-1, reads EAGVVQSPRYKIIEKKQPVAFWCNPISGHNTLYWYLQNLGQGPELLIRYENEEAVDDSQLPKDRFSAERLKGVDSTLKIQPAELGDSAVYLCASSPGHNNEQFFGPGTRLTVL.

The chain recombines TRBV25-1 with TRBJ2-1; TCRdb lists TRBD1, though no DNA is available to test this call. This CDR3 is built from 18 residues. The germline CDR1 and CDR2 sequences are MGHDK and SYGVNS. The CDR3 protein is CASSEGQADRGYYNEQFF.

This chain connects TRBV25-1 to TRBJ2-1; the D call of TRBD2 rests on TCRdb alone, since no DNA is present to check it. CDR3 length: 14 residues. Looked up from germline, CDR1 is MGHDK and CDR2 is SYGVNS. The chain's CDR3 is CASSDSGRHNEQFF.

V gene TRBV29-1 combines with J gene TRBJ2-3; there is no DNA to check the TCRdb D call of TRBD1. Looked up from germline, CDR1 is SQVTM and CDR2 is ANQGSEA. This CDR3 is built from 15 residues. The CDR3 loop is CSVEVLGVGTDTQYF.

This chain's CDR3 is CASSSRGENTEAFF. The chain carries TRBV28 and TRBJ1-1. The CDR3 spans 14 residues. From germline, CDR1 is MDHEN and CDR2 SYDVKM.

This chain links TRBV28 with TRBJ2-1. The CDR3 consists of 14 residues. Germline lookup yields CDR1 MDHEN and CDR2 SYDVKM. The CDR3 sequence is CASSHRGSYNEQFF.

The V gene is TRBV4-1, the J gene TRBJ2-2; TCRdb outputs TRBD2, but without DNA this stays unchecked. CDR1 and CDR2 from the germline V gene are MGHRA and YSYEKL. The CDR3 spans 18 residues. The CDR3: CASSQEGPRRINTGELFF.

The chain couples TRBV7-8 to TRBJ2-4; TCRdb indicates TRBD1, and absent DNA this call remains unverified. The CDR3 loop spans 16 amino acids. The germline V gene has CDR1 SGHVS and CDR2 FQNEAQ. The CDR3 spells CASSARSGGSKNIQYF.

The CDR3 reads CASSITTGTANTGELFF. V gene TRBV12-3 or TRBV12-4 combines with J gene TRBJ2-2; TCRdb reports TRBD1, a call that lacks DNA to check it against. The CDR3 has 17 amino acids.

The gene calls are TRBV5-6 and TRBJ2-7; checking the TCRdb D call of TRBD2 is not possible without DNA. CDR1 is SGHDT and CDR2 is YYEEEE in the germline V gene. The CDR3 spans 17 residues. CDR3 protein: CASSQIRPSGRAHEQYF.

This rearrangement joins TRBV2 to TRBJ2-2; absent DNA, TCRdb's TRBD1 call cannot be checked. Per germline, CDR1 SNHLY and CDR2 FYNNEI. This CDR3 has 13 residues. This CDR3 reads CATGTGGTGELFF.

The chain uses TRBV29-1 and TRBJ2-5; TCRdb calls TRBD1, which cannot be checked without DNA. Germline V gene data show CDR1 as SQVTM and CDR2 as ANQGSEA. The CDR3 runs 15 residues. The chain's CDR3 is CSVVFPGQTQETQYF.

The rearrangement joins TRBV6-4 to TRBJ1-5. CDR1 is MRHNA, CDR2 SNTAGT, per germline. There are 15 residues in the CDR3. CDR3 in amino acids: CASSPRGGGNQPQHF.

This chain uses TRBV14 with TRBJ2-7; TCRdb lists TRBD1, though no DNA is available to test this call. Germline V gives CDR1 SGHDN, CDR2 FVKESK. The CDR3 has 14 residues. CDR3 sequence: CASSTLTAAYEQYF.